What follows is one T cell receptor (beta chain) and its context. The antigen remains undetermined. The sample belongs to a study of T cells in Graves' hyperthyroidism and ophthalmopathy. Study conclusions and caveats: Blood also contained most expanded thyroid clonotypes above 0.001.

V lost 2 bases, J lost 4 bases, and 9 bases lay in between. This CDR3 has 13 amino acids. Germline V CDR1 and CDR2: SGHDT, YYEEEE. RNA transcripts provided the source from which TCR beta CDR3 regions were amplified. HTBI primers were employed in a first-round RT-PCR of the TCR CDR3. From the multiplex PCR reads, TCRdb called clonotypes with MiXCR, one entry per CDR3 protein. The data contain 300,000 to 450,000 distinct CDR3 sequences, roughly 14% of them seen just once; the ten biggest clones take up roughly a fifth. Material: blood. This chain uses TRBV5-6 with TRBJ1-2, with D possibly being TRBD1 (6 bases). The receptor's source is a young woman with Graves' ophthalmopathy. CDR3: CASSFGGSYGYTF. The CDR3 DNA reads as TGTGCCAGCAGCTTCGGGGGCTCCTATGGCTACACCTTC.